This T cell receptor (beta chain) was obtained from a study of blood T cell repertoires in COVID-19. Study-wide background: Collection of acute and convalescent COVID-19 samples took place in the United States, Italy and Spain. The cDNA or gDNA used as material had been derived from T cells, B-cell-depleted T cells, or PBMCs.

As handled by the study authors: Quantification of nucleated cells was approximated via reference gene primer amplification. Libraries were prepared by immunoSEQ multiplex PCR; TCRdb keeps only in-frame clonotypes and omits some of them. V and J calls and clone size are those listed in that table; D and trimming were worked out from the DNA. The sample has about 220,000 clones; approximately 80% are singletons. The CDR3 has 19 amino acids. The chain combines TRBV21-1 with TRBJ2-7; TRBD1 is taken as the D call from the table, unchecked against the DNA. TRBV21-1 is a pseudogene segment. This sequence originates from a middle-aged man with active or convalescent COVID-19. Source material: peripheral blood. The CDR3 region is CASRFPPRRQGEVTYEQYV. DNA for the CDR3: TGTGCCAGCAGATTTCCTCCCCGGAGACAGGGTGAGGTGACCTACGAGCAGTACGTC.